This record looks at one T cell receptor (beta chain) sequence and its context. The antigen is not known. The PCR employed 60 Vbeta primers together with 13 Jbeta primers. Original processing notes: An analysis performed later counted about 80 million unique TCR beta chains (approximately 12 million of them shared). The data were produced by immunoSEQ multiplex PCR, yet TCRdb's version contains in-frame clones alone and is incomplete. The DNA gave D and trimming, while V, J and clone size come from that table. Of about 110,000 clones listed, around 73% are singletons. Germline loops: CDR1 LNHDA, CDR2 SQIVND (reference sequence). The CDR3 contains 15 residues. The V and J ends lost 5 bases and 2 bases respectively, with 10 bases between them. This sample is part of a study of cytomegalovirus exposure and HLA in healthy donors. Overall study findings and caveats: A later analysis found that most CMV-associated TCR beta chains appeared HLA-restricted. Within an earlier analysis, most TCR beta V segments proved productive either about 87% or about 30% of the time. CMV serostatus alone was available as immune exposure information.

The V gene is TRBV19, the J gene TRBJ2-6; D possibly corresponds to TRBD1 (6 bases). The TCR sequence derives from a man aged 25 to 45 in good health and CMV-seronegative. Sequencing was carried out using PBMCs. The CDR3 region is CASSVRGAGANVLTF. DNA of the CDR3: TGTGCCAGTAGTGTCAGGGGAGCTGGGGCCAACGTCCTGACTTTC.